This paragraph covers one TCR beta chain sequence. The data derive from a study of CD8 T cells in Susac syndrome. The authors carried out high-throughput sequencing of TCR beta. They applied it to CD8+ and CD4+ T cells obtained from blood. Reverse transcription of roughly 0.45 to 1 ug RNA was carried out with random hexamers. Amplification of TCR beta CDR3 used immunoSEQ multiplex PCR across 54 Vbeta and 13 Jbeta. TCRdb redid the calling of the immunoSEQ multiplex PCR reads with MiXCR, one entry per CDR3 protein. This table has about 130,000 distinct CDR3 sequences, around 94% appearing once. The TCR originated in a human donor with multiple sclerosis. The sample was CD4+ T cells from PBMCs.

The CDR3 DNA follows: TGCAGCGTTGAACGAGCCGCGGTGGCTGGCTACACCTTC. Its translation: CSVERAAVAGYTF. The gene calls are TRBV29-1 and TRBJ1-2, with no clear D. The CDR3 length is 13 residues. The V gene's germline CDR1 is SQVTM and CDR2 ANQGSEA. The ends were cut back, 2 bases at V and 7 bases at J, with 14 bases in the middle. Based on the CDR3 plus reference TRBV29-1 and TRBJ1-2, the full variable domain is SAVISQKPSRDICQRGTSLTIQCQVDSQVTMMFWYRQQPGQSLTLIATANQGSEATYESGFVIDKFPISRPNLTFSTLTVSNMSPEDSSIYLCSVERAAVAGYTFGSGTRLTVV.